These 29 T cell receptor beta chains originate from one sample sequenced in a study of T cells in localized non-small cell lung cancer. Sequencing used immunoSEQ multiplex PCR; TCRdb keeps in-frame clones, though not all of them. Of about 24,000 clones in the sample, less than 90% were seen once. This sample comprised peripheral blood, obtained before any cancer treatment. The receptors here all came from a male donor older than 55 with stage I squamous cell lung carcinoma.

In its sample, this clone was seen once. The chain joins TRBV11-2 to TRBJ1-6, with unresolved D. There are 15 residues in the CDR3. Trimming removed 4 bases from V and 6 bases from J, with 13 bases in between. CDR1 and CDR2 from the germline V gene are SGHAT and FQNNGV. CDR3 sequence (DNA): TGTGCCAGCAGCTCCCGGTCGGGAAGTAATTCACCCCTCCACTTT. Protein: CASSSRSGSNSPLHF.

The gene calls are TRBV28 and TRBJ1-2, with 7 positions matching TRBD1. The CDR3 is 13 amino acids. Looked up from germline, CDR1 is MDHEN and CDR2 is SYDVKM. The ends lost 4 bases at V and 6 bases at J; junction bases unmatched: 5. CDR3 in DNA: TGTGCCAGCAGTTCCGGGACAGACCATGGCTACACCTTC. It yields the protein CASSSGTDHGYTF.

The V call is TRBV5-1, the J call TRBJ1-2; 8 positions agree with TRBD1. The CDR3 runs 13 residues. Germline V gives CDR1 SGHRS, CDR2 YFSETQ. The V gene end was trimmed by 2 bases and the J gene end by 6 bases; junction bases not matched to a gene: 3. CDR3 residues: CASSFGQGDGYTF. The CDR3 bases are TGCGCCAGCAGCTTTGGACAGGGAGATGGCTACACCTTC.

The chain joins TRBV27 to TRBJ1-2; 7 bases map to TRBD1. CDR1 is MNHEY and CDR2 is SMNVEV in the germline V gene (reference sequence). The V segment lost 4 bases and the J segment 8 bases; nucleotides outside the gene matches: 7. The length of the CDR3 is 13 residues. The CDR3 is CASSSGTELGYTF. In nucleotides, the CDR3 is TGTGCCAGCAGTTCCGGGACAGAATTGGGCTACACCTTC.

This chain connects TRBV5-4 to TRBJ2-4; D unclear. Germline lookup yields CDR1 SGHNT and CDR2 YYREEE (reference sequence). V shed 2 bases and J shed 6 bases, with 9 bases lying between them. The CDR3 spans 13 residues. CDR3 region: CASSFADPNIQYF. As DNA, the CDR3 is TGTGCCAGCAGCTTCGCAGACCCAAACATTCAGTACTTC.

This sequence joins TRBV2 and TRBJ1-2, with a possible D match to TRBD1 (5 bases). This CDR3 contains 15 residues. The germline gives CDR1 SNHLY, CDR2 FYNNEI. The V end was cut by 6 bases, the J end by 2 bases, with 16 bases between. The CDR3 protein is CASREWDGPNYGYTF. CDR3 in DNA: TGTGCCAGCAGGGAATGGGACGGACCAAACTATGGCTACACCTTC.

The chain couples TRBV6-5 to TRBJ1-1; D not resolved. The germline V gene encodes CDR1 MNHEY and CDR2 SVGAGI. V was shortened by 6 bases and J by 3 bases, with 14 bases between the two germline ends. The CDR3 is made up of 14 amino acids. DNA of the CDR3: TGTGCCAGCAGATCCACCGACATTTACACTGAAGCTTTCTTT. This gives the protein CASRSTDIYTEAFF.

This chain uses TRBV10-1 with TRBJ1-3; D gene ambiguous. V was cut by 0 bases and J by 3 bases, with 6 bases left in between. This CDR3 has 14 amino acids. Germline-derived CDR1 and CDR2 are WNHNN and SYGVQD (reference sequence). The CDR3: CASSESGVGNTIYF. In DNA form, the CDR3 reads TGCGCCAGCAGTGAGTCCGGGGTTGGAAACACCATATATTTT.

J is TRBJ1-2 and V is TRBV6-5; no firm D call. Trimming took off 4 bases at V and 1 base at J, with 10 bases between the two ends. The CDR3 contains 14 residues. The germline V gene encodes CDR1 MNHEY and CDR2 SVGAGI. CDR3: CASSSGRHNYGYTF. CDR3 DNA sequence: TGTGCCAGCAGTTCTGGGAGACATAACTATGGCTACACCTTC.

This chain joins TRBV27 and TRBJ1-1; D possibly corresponds to TRBD1 (5 bases). Per the germline V gene, CDR1 is MNHEY and CDR2 is SMNVEV (reference sequence). V dropped 3 bases and J dropped 4 bases, with 6 bases sitting between them. There are 12 residues in the CDR3. The CDR3 nucleotides are TGTGCCAGCAGTTTTAGGGGCACTGAAGCTTTCTTT. Protein product: CASSFRGTEAFF.

This chain links TRBV6-1 with TRBJ2-3, with 11 positions matching TRBD2. The V and J ends lost 1 base and 4 bases, in that order; junction bases with no gene match: 1. Germline V lookup: CDR1 MNHNS, CDR2 SASEGT. This CDR3 is built from 15 residues. The CDR3 DNA reads as TGTGCCAGCAGTGAAGATAGCGGGGGGGCAGATACGCAGTATTTT. Protein sequence: CASSEDSGGADTQYF.

The chain is built from TRBV19 and TRBJ1-4; D unresolved. Per germline, CDR1 LNHDA and CDR2 SQIVND (reference sequence). V lost 5 bases and J lost 3, with 16 bases in between. The CDR3 contains 16 residues. Written as DNA, the CDR3 is TGTGCCAGTAGTTTCCAGATGACGGCGCCTAATGAAAAACTGTTTTTT. The encoded protein is CASSFQMTAPNEKLFF. Full variable domain (missing parts from reference TRBV19 and TRBJ1-4): DGGITQSPKYLFRKEGQNVTLSCEQNLNHDAMYWYRQDPGQGLRLIYYSQIVNDFQKGDIAEGYSVSREKKESFPLTVTSAQKNPTAFYLCASSFQMTAPNEKLFFGSGTQLSVL.

This clone appeared once. V gene TRBV12-5 combines with J gene TRBJ2-4; tentatively, D is TRBD1 or TRBD2 (5 bases each). V was cut by 5 bases and J by 1 base, with 6 bases left in between. Germline assignment: CDR1 LGHNT and CDR2 FRNRAP. The CDR3 runs to 13 residues. In DNA form, the CDR3 reads TGTGCTAGTGGTGAGGGGGCCAAAAACATTCAGTACTTC. Translated: CASGEGAKNIQYF.

The chain carries TRBV7-2 and TRBJ2-1, with 7 bases matching TRBD2. Germline V lookup: CDR1 SGHTA, CDR2 FQGNSA. CDR3 length equals 14 residues. Unmatched junction bases numbered 5, after V lost 6 bases and J lost 3 bases. Here the CDR3 DNA reads TGTGCCAGCAGGTCAGGGAGGGTCTACAATGAGCAGTTCTTC. Its protein is CASRSGRVYNEQFF.

The CDR3 bases are TGTGCCAGCAGTCGCACCGGGACAGCCTATGGCTACACCTTC. Translation gives CASSRTGTAYGYTF. This chain connects TRBV6-5 to TRBJ1-2; TRBD1 matches 7 bases. Trimming took 5 bases from V and 4 from J; bases not matched to a gene: 7. Germline V gene data show CDR1 as MNHEY and CDR2 as SVGAGI. CDR3 length: 14 residues.

About this clone: A read error may account for a junction end that differs from germline. This chain joins TRBV7-7 and TRBJ2-3; possibly TRBD1 for D (6 bases). Per germline, CDR1 SSHAT and CDR2 FNYEAQ (reference sequence). The CDR3 consists of 15 residues. CDR3 coding DNA: TGTGCTAGCAGCCCCCTTGGGGGCCTCACAGATACGCAGTATTTT. Protein sequence: CASSPLGGLTDTQYF.

V is TRBV5-4 and J is TRBJ2-1; D is undetermined. Germline V lookup: CDR1 SGHNT, CDR2 YYREEE (reference sequence). This CDR3 spans 15 amino acids. Trimming cost V 4 bases and J 1 base, with 12 bases left between them. CDR3 residues: CASSADMGSYNEQFF. In DNA, the CDR3 is TGTGCCAGCAGCGCCGACATGGGATCCTACAATGAGCAGTTCTTC.

The V and J genes are TRBV9 and TRBJ2-1; maybe TRBD1 (6 bases). CDR3 size: 16 residues. Trimming pared 0 bases from V and 5 bases from J, leaving 15 bases between. Germline V gene sequence: CDR1 SGDLS, CDR2 YYNGEE. CDR3 sequence (DNA): TGTGCCAGCAGCGTAGGAGGGGGAGTAGGGAACAATGAGCAGTTCTTC. It specifies CASSVGGGVGNNEQFF.

This chain joins TRBV10-2 and TRBJ2-1; D call uncertain. CDR3 length equals 10 residues. Germline V gene sequence: CDR1 WSHSY, CDR2 SAAADI. V was cut by 8 bases and J by 4 bases, with 3 bases left in between. The DNA for the CDR3 is TGCGCCAGCGGTTACAATGAGCAGTTCTTC. This sequence encodes CASGYNEQFF.

V and J are TRBV4-1 and TRBJ2-5; D might be TRBD1 or TRBD2, each matching 5 bases. Germline V gene lookup returns CDR1 MGHRA and CDR2 YSYEKL. The CDR3 covers 13 residues. V was trimmed by 0 bases and J by 11 bases, leaving 13 bases between them. The CDR3 sequence is CASSQDERGPQYF. Written as DNA, the CDR3 is TGCGCCAGCAGCCAAGATGAGAGGGGCCCACAGTACTTC.

V is TRBV9 and J is TRBJ1-1; 8 nucleotides match TRBD1. Looked up from germline, CDR1 is SGDLS and CDR2 is YYNGEE. The CDR3 runs to 14 residues. Losses at the gene ends were 1 base for V and 10 bases for J; bases not matched to a gene: 9. The CDR3 loop is CASSVSDQGAGAFF. As DNA, the CDR3 is TGTGCCAGCAGCGTAAGTGACCAGGGGGCCGGAGCTTTCTTT.

This clone was recorded once. The chain joins TRBV18 to TRBJ1-1; no firm D call. CDR3 length: 16 amino acids. The V gene lost 4 bases and the J gene lost 0 bases, with 15 bases spanning the gap. Germline V gene data show CDR1 as KGHSH and CDR2 as LQKENI. For the CDR3, the DNA is TGTGCCAGCTCACTTTTCGACCTAGACATGAACACTGAAGCTTTCTTT. Translating gives CASSLFDLDMNTEAFF.

V is TRBV7-2 and J is TRBJ2-7, with D possibly matching TRBD1 (6 bases). CDR3 length: 14 residues. Per germline, CDR1 SGHTA and CDR2 FQGNSA. Trimming cost V 5 bases and J 1 base, with 12 bases left between them. The CDR3 is CASSPDSESYEQYF. The CDR3 DNA sequence: TGTGCCAGCAGCCCGGACAGCGAGTCCTACGAGCAGTACTTC.

The chain couples TRBV19 to TRBJ2-3, with D possibly TRBD2 on 6 matching bases. With 3 bases removed from V and 0 bases from J, the gap between germline ends came to 13 bases. CDR1 is LNHDA, CDR2 SQIVND, per germline (reference sequence). There are 16 residues in the CDR3. The CDR3 sequence: CASSIKWGGSTDTQYF. CDR3 sequence (DNA): TGTGCCAGTAGTATTAAGTGGGGAGGTAGCACAGATACGCAGTATTTT.

The chain employs TRBV18 and TRBJ2-7, with TRBD1 matching 8 bases. The V segment lost 6 bases and the J segment 1 base; nucleotides outside the gene matches: 2. CDR3 length: 13 residues. CDR1 and CDR2 (germline): KGHSH, LQKENI. In DNA form, the CDR3 reads TGTGCCAGCTCTTGGACAGGGTCCTACGAGCAGTACTTC. This encodes CASSWTGSYEQYF.

The chain is built from TRBV2 and TRBJ1-1; no definite D call. Trimming stripped 4 bases from V and 4 bases from J, with 10 bases between. Germline V lookup: CDR1 SNHLY, CDR2 FYNNEI. This CDR3 region has 13 residues. In DNA, the CDR3 is TGTGCCAGCAGTGTGGGGTTTGGCACTGAAGCTTTCTTT. Translation gives CASSVGFGTEAFF. Filled out from reference TRBV2 and TRBJ1-1, the complete variable domain reads EPEVTQTPSHQVTQMGQEVILRCVPISNHLYFYWYRQILGQKVEFLVSFYNNEISEKSEIFDDQFSVERPDGSNFTLKIRSTKLEDSAMYFCASSVGFGTEAFFGQGTRLTVV.

The rearrangement uses TRBV25-1 and TRBJ2-6, with D unclear. Deletions cut 4 bases from V and 2 bases from J, with 0 bases between. The CDR3 sequence is 12 residues long. Germline CDR1 and CDR2: MGHDK and SYGVNS. The CDR3 is CASSAGANVLTF. The CDR3, as DNA: TGTGCCAGCAGTGCTGGGGCCAACGTCCTGACTTTC.

The chain combines TRBV4-1 with TRBJ1-3; D is uncertain. From germline, CDR1 is MGHRA and CDR2 YSYEKL. Trimming left V 7 bases short and J 0 bases short, with 10 bases between. This CDR3 comprises 14 residues. DNA of the CDR3: TGCGCCAGCAAAGTAGAGGTCTCTGGAAACACCATATATTTT. This translates into CASKVEVSGNTIYF.

The chain recombines TRBV5-4 with TRBJ1-1; D is perhaps TRBD1 (5 bases). CDR3 length: 13 residues. Germline CDR1 is SGHNT and CDR2 is YYREEE (reference sequence). Trimming left V 6 bases short and J 7 bases short, with 16 bases between. The CDR3 DNA sequence: TGTGCCAGCAACACGTTAGGGGAATTTGAAGCTTTCTTT. It codes for CASNTLGEFEAFF.